The 29 T cell receptor beta chains below were found in one sample sequenced in a study of T-cell memory formation after mild COVID-19. TCRdb itself ran the 5' RACE reads through MiXCR, one entry per CDR3 protein. The table lists about 82,000 distinct CDR3 sequences, more than 10% of them singletons. Sequenced input: PBMCs or a T cell subset sorted from them (not recorded which). All receptors derive from a man aged 18 to 29 who had mild COVID-19 (a few samples of this study predate the infection). Cell type and time point are not known.

The chain carries TRBV6-5 and TRBJ1-3; D possibly corresponds to TRBD1 (5 bases). This CDR3 comprises 14 residues. Germline V gene lookup returns CDR1 MNHEY and CDR2 SVGAGI. V was pared by 8 bases and J by 0 bases, with 11 bases between. CDR3 protein: CASQDSLSGNTIYF. The CDR3 coding sequence is TGTGCCAGCCAAGACAGTCTCTCTGGAAACACCATATATTTT.

The rearrangement joins TRBV5-1 to TRBJ1-5; no reliable D call. Germline V CDR1 and CDR2: SGHRS, YFSETQ. With 1 base removed from V and 1 base from J, the gap between germline ends came to 6 bases. The CDR3 length is 14 residues. CDR3 DNA: TGCGCCAGCAGCTTGAGCGGCAGCAATCAGCCCCAGCATTTT. Protein product: CASSLSGSNQPQHF.

The rearrangement uses TRBV7-9 and TRBJ2-7; D remains unclear. Germline CDR1 SEHNR, CDR2 FQNEAQ (reference sequence). V lost 7 bases and J lost 5, with 12 bases in between. The CDR3 is 12 amino acids. This CDR3 reads CASTLGPNEQYF. DNA of the CDR3: TGTGCCAGCACATTGGGTCCAAACGAGCAGTACTTC.

CDR3 sequence reads: CASSSTDRGNQPQHF. As DNA, the CDR3 is TGTGCCAGCAGTTCGACCGACAGGGGCAATCAGCCCCAGCATTTT. The chain carries TRBV27 and TRBJ1-5; 7 nucleotides agree with TRBD1. With V trimmed by 4 bases and J by 2 bases, 5 bases remained unmatched. Germline CDR1 MNHEY, CDR2 SMNVEV (reference sequence). The CDR3 contains 15 residues.

V is TRBV4-3 and J is TRBJ2-1; D is possibly TRBD2 (6 bases). Trimming removed 0 bases from V and 2 bases from J, with 11 bases in between. The length of the CDR3 is 16 residues. Germline V CDR1 and CDR2: LGHNA, YSLEER. CDR3 amino acids: CASSQDDTGAYNEQFF. As DNA, the CDR3 is TGCGCCAGCAGCCAAGATGACACGGGGGCCTACAATGAGCAGTTCTTC.

This rearrangement joins TRBV4-2 to TRBJ2-2; TRBD2 matches at 7 bases. Germline V gene lookup returns CDR1 LGHNA and CDR2 YNFKEQ. CDR3 length equals 16 residues. The V and J ends lost 0 bases and 4 bases, in that order; junction bases with no gene match: 5. As DNA, the CDR3 is TGTGCCAGCAGCCAAGATGGCCCGGGGGGCACCGGGGAGCTGTTTTTT. Protein sequence: CASSQDGPGGTGELFF.

In this sample, this clonotype turned up a few times. The chain joins TRBV19 to TRBJ1-1; D not certain. Trimming left V 3 bases short and J 4 bases short, with 6 bases between. CDR1 is LNHDA, CDR2 SQIVND, per germline (reference sequence). This CDR3 contains 12 residues. The CDR3 sequence: CASSMWATEAFF. Written as DNA, the CDR3 is TGTGCCAGTAGTATGTGGGCCACTGAAGCTTTCTTT.

V and J are TRBV7-8 and TRBJ1-1; D is uncertain. The germline CDR1 and CDR2 sequences are SGHVS and FQNEAQ. Trimming took off 2 bases at V and 7 bases at J, with 14 bases between the two ends. The CDR3 has 14 residues. For the CDR3, the DNA is TGTGCCAGCAGCTTAAGAGCTGGAGATGGTGAAGCTTTCTTT. Its translation is CASSLRAGDGEAFF.

The chain carries TRBV5-4 and TRBJ2-7; possibly TRBD1 for D (5 bases). The CDR3 contains 17 residues. Germline assignment: CDR1 SGHNT and CDR2 YYREEE (reference sequence). V gave up 2 bases and J gave up 2 bases, with 20 bases separating them. CDR3: CASSFHETAFFPYEQYF. CDR3 in DNA: TGTGCCAGCAGCTTTCATGAGACAGCCTTTTTCCCCTACGAGCAGTACTTC.

This clonotype appeared a few times. The chain joins TRBV7-2 to TRBJ1-1, with D hard to call. V dropped 1 base and J dropped 0 bases, with 6 bases sitting between them. This CDR3 contains 14 residues. The germline gives CDR1 SGHTA, CDR2 FQGNSA. The CDR3, as DNA: TGTGCCAGCAGCTTAGGAGTCATGAACACTGAAGCTTTCTTT. Its protein product is CASSLGVMNTEAFF.

This clonotype was observed a few times. The gene calls are TRBV27 and TRBJ2-1; 7 bases agree with TRBD1. The CDR3 is 15 amino acids. V was pared by 3 bases and J by 4 bases, with 6 bases of the junction left unmatched. Germline V gene lookup returns CDR1 MNHEY and CDR2 SMNVEV (reference sequence). For the CDR3, the DNA is TGTGCCAGCAGTTTGCGTACAGGGGCATACAATGAGCAGTTCTTC. Its translation is CASSLRTGAYNEQFF.

This clonotype was recorded a few times. V usage is TRBV4-1 and J usage is TRBJ1-1; the D is unclear. The germline gives CDR1 MGHRA, CDR2 YSYEKL. Trimming left V 3 bases short and J 5 bases short, with 10 bases between. This CDR3 contains 13 residues. Here the CDR3 DNA reads TGCGCCAGCAGCCACTCCAGAGGGACTGAAGCTTTCTTT. It specifies CASSHSRGTEAFF.

The chain has TRBV7-6 and TRBJ2-5; perhaps D is TRBD1 or TRBD2 (6 bases each). The CDR3 loop spans 14 amino acids. The ends were cut back, 2 bases at V and 4 bases at J, with 11 bases in the middle. Germline CDR1 is SGHVS and CDR2 is FNYEAQ. For the CDR3, the DNA is TGTGCCAGCAGCTTATCCGGGGGCCCAGAGACCCAGTACTTC. Its translation is CASSLSGGPETQYF.

This clonotype was observed a few times. The J gene is TRBJ2-3, the V gene TRBV6-6, with TRBD2 matching 7 bases. The J segment lost 5 bases and the V segment lost 1 base, leaving 6 bases of the junction unmatched. Germline V gene sequence: CDR1 MNHNY, CDR2 SVGAGI (reference sequence). The CDR3 spans 15 residues. The chain's CDR3 is CASSYWGGGLDTQYF. In DNA form, the CDR3 reads TGTGCCAGCAGTTACTGGGGGGGAGGTTTAGATACGCAGTATTTT.

The V call is TRBV5-1, the J call TRBJ2-7, with D uncertain. Trimming cost V 0 bases and J 3 bases, with 7 bases left between them. Germline V lookup: CDR1 SGHRS, CDR2 YFSETQ. The CDR3 has 13 amino acids. CDR3 nucleotide sequence: TGCGCCAGCAGCTTGGCTCCGATCTACGAGCAGTACGTC. Its translation is CASSLAPIYEQYV.

This clonotype was picked up a small number of times. The chain joins TRBV6-2 or TRBV6-3 to TRBJ1-1, with 10 bases fitting TRBD1. J lost 7 bases, V lost 4 bases, and 6 bases had no gene match. Germline CDR1 MNHEY, CDR2 SVGEGT. The CDR3 consists of 14 residues. This chain's CDR3 is CASSWDRGTNEAFF. In DNA form, the CDR3 reads TGTGCCAGCAGTTGGGACAGGGGAACAAATGAAGCTTTCTTT.

The chain has TRBV7-6 and TRBJ2-5, with TRBD1 as a possible D gene (6 bases). With 5 bases removed from V and 5 bases from J, the gap between germline ends came to 21 bases. The CDR3 is made up of 16 amino acids. Germline values: CDR1 SGHVS, CDR2 FNYEAQ. DNA of the CDR3: TGTGCCAGCAGCCCGCGGACAGTGGAATTGGGGGAGACCCAGTACTTC. Its translation: CASSPRTVELGETQYF.

The chain has TRBV29-1 and TRBJ2-7; 9 nucleotides match TRBD1. Per germline, CDR1 SQVTM and CDR2 ANQGSEA. This CDR3 has 12 amino acids. J lost 3 bases, V lost 4 bases, and 1 base had no gene match. CDR3 coding DNA: TGCAGCGTTGCGGGACAGGGCTACGAGCAGTACTTC. This gives the protein CSVAGQGYEQYF.

The table lists this clonotype with many counts. The chain links TRBV7-9 to TRBJ2-7; 8 bases are shared with TRBD1. The germline V gene has CDR1 SEHNR and CDR2 FQNEAQ (reference sequence). Trimming cost V 3 bases and J 6 bases; bases outside gene matches: 10. The CDR3 consists of 15 residues. The CDR3 DNA is TGTGCCAGCAGCTTTTGGACTACAGGGGGTGTCGAGCAGTACTTC. Its translation is CASSFWTTGGVEQYF.

There are a few counts of this clonotype. The V call is TRBV6-2 or TRBV6-3, the J call TRBJ2-2; D might be TRBD2 (7 bases). Trimming stripped 2 bases from V and 4 bases from J, with 11 bases between. Germline assignment: CDR1 MNHEY and CDR2 SVGEGT. There are 15 residues in the CDR3. The CDR3: CASSYKGGPTGELFF. In DNA form, the CDR3 reads TGTGCCAGCAGTTACAAGGGGGGGCCCACCGGGGAGCTGTTTTTT.

This clonotype appeared a few times. CDR3 sequence: CASSPSQNTEAFF. For the CDR3, the DNA is TGTGCCAGCAGTCCCTCCCAGAACACTGAAGCTTTCTTT. The chain carries TRBV6-5 and TRBJ1-1; unclear D gene. This CDR3 is 13 amino acids long. Per the germline V gene, CDR1 is MNHEY and CDR2 is SVGAGI. The ends were cut back, 5 bases at V and 1 base at J, with 8 bases in the middle.

The table lists this clonotype with many counts. J is TRBJ2-7 and V is TRBV7-2; D unclear. Trimming stripped 2 bases from V and 3 bases from J, with 8 bases between. This CDR3 contains 13 residues. The germline V gene has CDR1 SGHTA and CDR2 FQGNSA. Written as DNA, the CDR3 is TGTGCCAGCAGCTTATTTGTAGGCTACGAGCAGTACTTC. Its translation: CASSLFVGYEQYF.

This clonotype came up a few times. The chain employs TRBV7-2 and TRBJ1-5, with D hard to call. V gave up 5 bases and J gave up 3 bases, with 14 bases separating them. Looked up from germline, CDR1 is SGHTA and CDR2 is FQGNSA. The CDR3 loop spans 15 amino acids. CDR3 region: CASSHGAGPNQPQHF. The CDR3 region has the DNA TGTGCCAGCAGCCATGGAGCAGGACCCAATCAGCCCCAGCATTTT.

This chain uses TRBV4-1 with TRBJ1-2; D is undetermined. The CDR3 has 14 residues. The V gene's germline CDR1 is MGHRA and CDR2 YSYEKL. Trimming took 0 bases from V and 4 from J, leaving 9 bases between them. The chain's CDR3 is CASSQEGQLYGYTF. CDR3 coding DNA: TGCGCCAGCAGCCAAGAAGGGCAGCTCTATGGCTACACCTTC.

This clonotype was counted only a few times. The gene calls are TRBV27 and TRBJ2-7; maybe TRBD1 (6 bases). Trimming pared 6 bases from V and 2 bases from J, leaving 17 bases between. CDR3 size: 15 residues. Germline V CDR1 and CDR2: MNHEY, SMNVEV (reference sequence). This chain's CDR3 is CASRQRRDTPYEQYV. The CDR3 bases are TGTGCCAGCAGGCAAAGAAGGGACACCCCCTACGAGCAGTACGTC.

This clonotype was observed a handful of times. The rearrangement links TRBV10-3 to TRBJ2-2; 10 bases align to TRBD1. The CDR3 is made up of 14 amino acids. The V gene's germline CDR1 is ENHRY and CDR2 SYGVKD. V shed 10 bases, J shed 6 bases, and the junction held 8 bases outside the gene matches. The CDR3 DNA follows: TGTGCCACAGGGACAGGGGAAACTGCCGGGGAGCTGTTTTTT. Translation gives CATGTGETAGELFF.

The V gene is TRBV4-3, the J gene TRBJ2-2, with D perhaps matching TRBD2 (6 bases). V lost 6 bases, J lost 6 bases, and 20 bases lay in between. CDR3 length: 16 amino acids. CDR1 and CDR2 (germline): LGHNA, YSLEER. CDR3 DNA sequence: TGCGCCAGCAGATCAGGTCCGGGGGTGAGGGCCGGGGAGCTGTTTTTT. Translating it yields CASRSGPGVRAGELFF.

V and J are TRBV7-9 and TRBJ2-2; TRBD1 aligns across 8 bases. CDR1 is SEHNR and CDR2 is FQNEAQ in the germline V gene (reference sequence). J gave up 5 bases and V 5 bases, and 4 bases lay outside the gene matches. The CDR3 runs 14 residues. CDR3 loop: CASSRQGATGELFF. The CDR3 nucleotides are TGTGCCAGCAGCAGGCAGGGGGCGACCGGGGAGCTGTTTTTT.

The V gene is TRBV4-1, the J gene TRBJ2-3; 16 bases fit TRBD2. Germline values: CDR1 MGHRA, CDR2 YSYEKL. V lost 6 bases, J lost 3 bases, and 9 bases stayed unmatched. This CDR3 contains 18 residues. The CDR3 nucleotides read TGCGCCAGCAGGCGCCCGGGACTAGCGGGGGGGCCAACAGATACGCAGTATTTT. Translating it yields CASRRPGLAGGPTDTQYF.